The source of this T cell receptor beta chain is a study of blood T cell repertoires in COVID-19. On the study more broadly: The study drew acute and convalescent COVID-19 samples from the United States, Italy and Spain. From T cells, B-cell-depleted T cells, or PBMCs came the material, which was cDNA or gDNA.

Study processing details: The authors estimated nucleated cell counts from reference gene primer amplification. Method: immunoSEQ multiplex PCR; TCRdb's copy keeps in-frame clones and lacks some. D and trimming were read from the DNA, whereas the V and J calls and clone size are those reported in that table. The sample gives roughly 200,000 clones, nearly 90% of which show up once; 20% to 25% is in the top ten. CDR3 length: 18 residues. Germline CDR1 reads SGHVS; CDR2 reads FNYEAQ. Trimming at V came to 1 base and at J to 7 bases, leaving 13 bases not matched to a gene. The chain couples TRBV7-6 to TRBJ1-6, with 7 bases identical to TRBD1. This TCR was sampled from a man aged 60 to 75 with active or convalescent COVID-19. Specimen: peripheral blood. Here the CDR3 DNA reads TGTGCCAGCAGCTTAGAAGTCCCGACCGGGACAGTAAATTCACCCCTCCACTTT. This codes for CASSLEVPTGTVNSPLHF.